This T cell receptor beta chain is from a study of early T cells in non-severe SARS-CoV-2 infection. Across the whole study: The chains were unpaired, and the sequenced material was bulk RNA from unsorted whole blood.

This CDR3 region has 12 residues. Trimming took 3 bases from V and 9 from J, leaving 12 bases between them. The germline CDR1 and CDR2 sequences are DFQATT and SNEGSKA (reference sequence). Study results and caveats: Clonotype matching in VDJdb favored anti-spike CD8 responses and did not capture private and CD4 specificities.

Individual cDNA molecules were tagged with unique molecular identifiers. MiXCR, applied by TCRdb to the 5' RACE reads, yields one record per CDR3 protein. This sample has roughly 110,000 distinct CDR3 sequences, with over 8.5% found just once. For this clonotype: No antigen is known for it.

The chain couples TRBV20-1 to TRBJ2-1, with a tentative D call TRBD2 (7 bases). The clonotype comes from an adult who was a healthcare worker with PCR-confirmed SARS-CoV-2 infection or an uninfected control (not recorded which). Sequencing used whole blood. CDR3 loop: CSARVGGGEQFF. CDR3 DNA: TGCAGTGCTAGGGTGGGAGGGGGTGAGCAGTTCTTC.